This TCR beta chain originates from a study of T cell responses to AZD1222 COVID-19 vaccine. A word on this clone: Its antigen is unidentified.

Points from the study as a whole: Scientists sampled the repertoires only once the peak T cell response had passed. Variant regions that are unmutated are reportedly the target of nearly half of spike-specific TCRs. There were vaccine-associated CD4 TCRs across spike, dominant at 160-218 and 743-854. Once two AZD1222 doses were given, Spike-specific TCR breadth and depth went up.

The method was immunoSEQ multiplex PCR; TCRdb's version includes in-frame clones alone and lacks a portion of them. The sample yields about 94,000 clones, around nine tenths seen once. This clonotype was sampled from an adult in good health. The specimen was peripheral blood, collected on day 0 of AZD1222 vaccination.

This CDR3 is CASNQGPGNTIYF. CDR3 nucleotides: TGTGCCAGTAATCAGGGCCCTGGAAACACCATATATTTT. This sequence joins TRBV19 and TRBJ1-3; a weak D match, TRBD1 (5 bases). CDR1 LNHDA and CDR2 SQIVND come from the germline V gene (reference sequence). The CDR3 is 13 amino acids. The germline V and J ends were trimmed by 7 bases and 2 bases, with 9 bases remaining between them.